The clone carrying this TCR beta chain was seen only once. What it binds is not known. An amount of RNA that ranged from 0.5 to 1 ug was reverse transcribed with random hexamers. Multiplex PCR with immunoSEQ amplified the TCR beta CDR3 across 54 Vbeta and 13 Jbeta. Each CDR3 protein is one row after TCRdb ran MiXCR on the immunoSEQ multiplex PCR reads. Of 75,000 to 95,000 distinct CDR3 sequences in the sample, about 95% were seen once. This entry is derived from a study of CD8 T cells in Susac syndrome. Overall study results and limits: Peak Susac CD8+ clonal expansion occurred in TEMRA cells and active patients. The study acknowledged a relatively small number of individuals in its TCR sequencing and HLA analysis.

The length of the CDR3 is 14 residues. Germline CDR1 reads MNHEY; CDR2 reads SVGAGI. V lost 8 bases, J lost 5 bases, and 15 bases lay in between. Negative isolation yielded CD4+ and CD8+ T cells, and FACS enriched TEMRA cells. The clonotype was recovered from a human donor with Susac syndrome. The rearrangement uses TRBV6-5 and TRBJ2-2; possible D gene TRBD1, 5 bases. Sequenced material: CD8+ T cells from PBMCs. The CDR3: CASYPWPGTGELFF. The CDR3 coding sequence is TGTGCCAGCTACCCATGGCCAGGGACCGGGGAGCTGTTTTTT.